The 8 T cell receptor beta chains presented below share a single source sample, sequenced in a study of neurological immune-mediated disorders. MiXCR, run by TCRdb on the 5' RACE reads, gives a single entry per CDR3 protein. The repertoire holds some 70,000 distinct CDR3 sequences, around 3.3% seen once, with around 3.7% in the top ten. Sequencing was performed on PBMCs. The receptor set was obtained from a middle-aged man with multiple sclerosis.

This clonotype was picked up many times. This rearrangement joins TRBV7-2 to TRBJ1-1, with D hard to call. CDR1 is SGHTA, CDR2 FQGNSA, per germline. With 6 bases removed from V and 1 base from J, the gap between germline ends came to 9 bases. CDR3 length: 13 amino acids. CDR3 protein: CASSFGPNTEAFF. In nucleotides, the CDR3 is TGTGCCAGCAGTTTCGGACCGAACACTGAAGCTTTCTTT.

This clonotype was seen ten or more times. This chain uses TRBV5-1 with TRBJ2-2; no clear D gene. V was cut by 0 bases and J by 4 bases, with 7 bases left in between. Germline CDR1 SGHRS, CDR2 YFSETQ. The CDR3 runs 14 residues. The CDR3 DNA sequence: TGCGCCAGCAGCTTGGAGACCTTCACCGGGGAGCTGTTTTTT. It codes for CASSLETFTGELFF.

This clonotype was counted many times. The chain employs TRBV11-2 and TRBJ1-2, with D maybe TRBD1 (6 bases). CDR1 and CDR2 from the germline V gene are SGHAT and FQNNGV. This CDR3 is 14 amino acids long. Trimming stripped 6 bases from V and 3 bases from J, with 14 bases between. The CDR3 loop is CASSSGGGYYGYTF. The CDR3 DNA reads TGTGCCAGCAGTTCCGGGGGCGGGTACTATGGCTACACCTTC.

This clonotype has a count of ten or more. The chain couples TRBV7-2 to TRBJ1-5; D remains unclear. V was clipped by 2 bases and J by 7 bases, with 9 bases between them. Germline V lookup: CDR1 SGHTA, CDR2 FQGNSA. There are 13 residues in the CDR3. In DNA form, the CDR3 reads TGTGCCAGCAGCTTATCGTGGGGACAGCCCCAGCATTTT. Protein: CASSLSWGQPQHF.

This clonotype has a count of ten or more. The CDR3 is CASRQRGGDSTDTQYF. DNA for the CDR3: TGTGCCAGCAGGCAAAGGGGTGGGGACAGCACAGATACGCAGTATTTT. The J gene is TRBJ2-3, the V gene TRBV12-3 or TRBV12-4; D could derive from TRBD1 or TRBD2 (5 bases each). The CDR3 runs to 16 residues. Trimming removed 6 bases from V and 0 bases from J, with 16 bases in between.

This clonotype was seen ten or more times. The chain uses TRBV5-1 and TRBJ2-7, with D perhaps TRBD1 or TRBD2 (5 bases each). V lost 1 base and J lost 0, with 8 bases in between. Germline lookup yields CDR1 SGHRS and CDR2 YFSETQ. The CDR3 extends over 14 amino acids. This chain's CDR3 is CASSLPGSSYEQYF. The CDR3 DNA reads TGCGCCAGCAGCTTGCCAGGGAGCTCCTACGAGCAGTACTTC.

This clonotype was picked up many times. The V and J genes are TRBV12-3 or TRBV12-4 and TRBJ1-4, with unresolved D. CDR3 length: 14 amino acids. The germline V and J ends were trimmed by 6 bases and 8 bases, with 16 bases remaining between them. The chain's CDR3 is CASSTGRGEEKLFF. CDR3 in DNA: TGTGCCAGCAGCACGGGCCGGGGTGAAGAAAAACTGTTTTTT.

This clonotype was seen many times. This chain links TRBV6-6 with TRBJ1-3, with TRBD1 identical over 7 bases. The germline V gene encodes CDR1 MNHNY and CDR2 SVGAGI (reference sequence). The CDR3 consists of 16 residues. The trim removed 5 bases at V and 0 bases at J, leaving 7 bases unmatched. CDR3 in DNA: TGTGCCAGCAGTCGGGCGGACAGGTACTCTGGAAACACCATATATTTT. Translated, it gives CASSRADRYSGNTIYF.